This entry lists 12 T cell receptor beta chains sequenced from one sample in a study of shared clonotypes between healthy human individuals. Naive CD8 isolation took CD45RO-negative cells positively selected for CCR7 and excluded terminally differentiated effector memory CD45RA+ cells. Some clones are missing from TCRdb's copy, which holds only in-frame ones; the method was immunoSEQ multiplex PCR. The sample includes roughly 1,800,000 clones, about 95% of them seen just once. The sample consisted of naive CD8+ T cells sorted from blood. Source of these receptors: a man aged 18 to 29 in good health.

The V gene is TRBV10-3, the J gene TRBJ2-7; D tentatively fits TRBD1 or TRBD2 (5 bases each). V was shortened by 4 bases and J by 2 bases, with 18 bases between the two germline ends. This CDR3 has 16 residues. Germline CDR1 reads ENHRY; CDR2 reads SYGVKD. Written as DNA, the CDR3 is TGTGCCATCAGTGGGTCCACGGCAGGGAGTCCCTACGAGCAGTACTTC. It encodes CAISGSTAGSPYEQYF.

The chain is built from TRBV5-6 and TRBJ1-1; no reliable D call. Trimming removed 1 base at V and 4 bases at J, with 11 bases between. Germline V gives CDR1 SGHDT, CDR2 YYEEEE. This CDR3 is 14 amino acids long. The CDR3 region has the DNA TGTGCCAGCAGCTTGAATCTCGCGTCCACTGAAGCTTTCTTT. Amino acid sequence: CASSLNLASTEAFF.

V gene TRBV6-1 combines with J gene TRBJ2-7; D is perhaps TRBD2 (5 bases). CDR1 and CDR2 from the germline V gene are MNHNS and SASEGT. CDR3 length equals 13 residues. V gave up 6 bases and J gave up 1 base, with 10 bases separating them. The CDR3 DNA reads as TGTGCCAGCAGGACTATTCCTTCCTACGAGCAGTACTTC. As protein: CASRTIPSYEQYF.

This clone was counted once. V usage is TRBV4-3 and J usage is TRBJ1-3, with D perhaps matching TRBD1 (5 bases). Germline V gene data show CDR1 as LGHNA and CDR2 as YSLEER. This CDR3 contains 16 residues. V dropped 1 base and J dropped 3 bases, with 13 bases sitting between them. The CDR3 DNA sequence: TGCGCCAGCAGCCAAGTATTGGGGGATTTTGGAAACACCATATATTTT. It encodes CASSQVLGDFGNTIYF.

V gene TRBV30 combines with J gene TRBJ2-3; D ambiguous. The CDR3 has 14 amino acids. V was clipped by 0 bases and J by 0 bases, with 7 bases between them. The germline CDR1 and CDR2 sequences are GTSNPN and SVGIG (reference sequence). The DNA for the CDR3 is TGTGCCTGGAGTGTGGATTCTAGCACAGATACGCAGTATTTT. It specifies CAWSVDSSTDTQYF.

The chain carries TRBV7-9 and TRBJ1-1; a weak D match, TRBD1 (5 bases). The CDR3 consists of 12 residues. V shed 8 bases and J shed 3 bases, with 10 bases lying between them. CDR1 and CDR2 from the germline V gene are SEHNR and FQNEAQ (reference sequence). The CDR3 bases are TGTGCCAGCGGCAGGGCAGACACTGAAGCTTTCTTT. It translates to CASGRADTEAFF.

The genes are TRBV4-1 and TRBJ2-2; D not certain. Deletions cut 0 bases from V and 6 bases from J, with 11 bases between. CDR3 length: 15 residues. Germline V lookup: CDR1 MGHRA, CDR2 YSYEKL. In nucleotides, the CDR3 is TGCGCCAGCAGCCAAGACGTAGGGTGGGCCGGGGAGCTGTTTTTT. Protein: CASSQDVGWAGELFF.

V and J are TRBV27 and TRBJ2-3, with 8 bases lining up with TRBD2. The germline V gene encodes CDR1 MNHEY and CDR2 SMNVEV (reference sequence). V lost 5 bases to trimming and J lost 3 bases; unmatched junction nucleotides: 10. The CDR3 has 16 residues. CDR3 sequence (DNA): TGTGCCAGCAGTACCCTGTACGGCGGGAGGACAGATACGCAGTATTTT. Translation: CASSTLYGGRTDTQYF.

This chain connects TRBV6-5 to TRBJ1-2; no clear D. The CDR3 is made up of 16 amino acids. Trimming removed 4 bases at V and 4 bases at J, with 19 bases between. Looked up from germline, CDR1 is MNHEY and CDR2 is SVGAGI. CDR3 nucleotides: TGTGCCAGCAGTTTTGACCGGGTCGTAGCCCTCTATGGCTACACCTTC. It is translated as CASSFDRVVALYGYTF.

This rearrangement joins TRBV7-8 to TRBJ2-7; possibly TRBD2 for D (5 bases). V lost 5 bases to trimming and J lost 1 base, with 15 bases between them. The length of the CDR3 is 15 residues. Germline CDR1 and CDR2: SGHVS and FQNEAQ. The CDR3 reads CASSPRGVASYEQYF. The CDR3 DNA sequence: TGTGCCAGCAGCCCCCGGGGTGTAGCTTCCTACGAGCAGTACTTC.

The rearrangement links TRBV4-1 to TRBJ2-7, with a tentative D call TRBD1 (6 bases). In germline, CDR1 is MGHRA, CDR2 YSYEKL. This CDR3 spans 15 amino acids. The V end was cut by 1 base, the J end by 3 bases, with 13 bases between. CDR3 sequence (DNA): TGCGCCAGCAGCCAAGCGTTAACAGGGATCTACGAGCAGTACTTC. Protein product: CASSQALTGIYEQYF.

This chain uses TRBV13 with TRBJ1-6; a weak D match, TRBD1 (5 bases). Trimming removed 6 bases at V and 5 bases at J, with 14 bases between. Germline CDR1 is PRHDT and CDR2 is FYEKMQ (reference sequence). This CDR3 has 15 residues. In DNA form, the CDR3 reads TGTGCCAGCAGAGTACAAGGAGGGGATAATTCACCCCTCCACTTT. Protein product: CASRVQGGDNSPLHF.